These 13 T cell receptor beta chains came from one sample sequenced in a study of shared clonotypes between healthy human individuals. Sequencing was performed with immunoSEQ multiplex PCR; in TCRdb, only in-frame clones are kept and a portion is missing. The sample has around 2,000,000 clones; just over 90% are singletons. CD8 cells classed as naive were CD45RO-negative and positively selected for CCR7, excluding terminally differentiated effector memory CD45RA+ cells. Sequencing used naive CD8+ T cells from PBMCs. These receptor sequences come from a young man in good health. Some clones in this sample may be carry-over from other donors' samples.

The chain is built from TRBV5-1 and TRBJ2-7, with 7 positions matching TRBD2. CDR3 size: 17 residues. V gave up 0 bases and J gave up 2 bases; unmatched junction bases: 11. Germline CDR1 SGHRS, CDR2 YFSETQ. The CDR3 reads CASSLGTPPGRPYEQYF. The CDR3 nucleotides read TGCGCCAGCAGCTTGGGGACCCCTCCCGGGAGGCCCTACGAGCAGTACTTC.

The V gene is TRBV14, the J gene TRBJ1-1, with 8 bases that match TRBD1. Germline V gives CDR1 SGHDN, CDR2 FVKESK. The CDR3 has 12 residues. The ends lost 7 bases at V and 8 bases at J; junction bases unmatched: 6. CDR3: CASNSGGGEAFF. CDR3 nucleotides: TGTGCCAGCAATTCAGGGGGCGGGGAAGCTTTCTTT.

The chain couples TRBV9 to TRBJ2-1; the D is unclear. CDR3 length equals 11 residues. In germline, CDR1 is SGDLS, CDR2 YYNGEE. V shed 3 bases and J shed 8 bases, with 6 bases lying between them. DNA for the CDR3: TGTGCCAGCAGCGACAGATATGAGCAGTTCTTC. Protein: CASSDRYEQFF. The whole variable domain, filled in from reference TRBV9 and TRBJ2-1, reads DSGVTQTPKHLITATGQRVTLRCSPRSGDLSVYWYQQSLDQGLQFLIQYYNGEERAKGNILERFSAQQFPDLHSELNLSSLELGDSALYFCASSDRYEQFFGPGTRLTVL.

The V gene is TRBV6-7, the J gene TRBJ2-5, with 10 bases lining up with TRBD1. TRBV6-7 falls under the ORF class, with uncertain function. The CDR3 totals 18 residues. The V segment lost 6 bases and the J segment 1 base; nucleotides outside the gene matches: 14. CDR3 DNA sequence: TGTGCCAGCAGGAAACTCCGACGGGACAGGGGTACCCAAGAGACCCAGTACTTC. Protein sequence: CASRKLRRDRGTQETQYF.

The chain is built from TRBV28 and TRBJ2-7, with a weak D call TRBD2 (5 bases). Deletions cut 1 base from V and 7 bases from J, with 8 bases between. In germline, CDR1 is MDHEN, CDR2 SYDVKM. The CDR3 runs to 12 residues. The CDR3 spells CASSLLWREQYF. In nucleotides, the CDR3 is TGTGCCAGCAGTTTATTGTGGAGGGAGCAGTACTTC.

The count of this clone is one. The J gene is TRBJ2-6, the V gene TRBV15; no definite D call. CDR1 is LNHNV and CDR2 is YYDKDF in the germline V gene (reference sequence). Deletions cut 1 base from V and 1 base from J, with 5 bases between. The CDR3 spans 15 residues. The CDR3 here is CATSRGGSGANVLTF. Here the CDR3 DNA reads TGTGCCACCAGCAGAGGGGGATCTGGGGCCAACGTCCTGACTTTC.

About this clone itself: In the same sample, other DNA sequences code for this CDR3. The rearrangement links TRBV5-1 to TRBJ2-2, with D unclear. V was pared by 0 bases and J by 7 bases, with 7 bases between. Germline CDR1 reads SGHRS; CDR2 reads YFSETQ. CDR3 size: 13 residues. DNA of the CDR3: TGCGCCAGCAGCTTGGAGGGTGGCGGGGAGCTGTTTTTT. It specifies CASSLEGGGELFF.

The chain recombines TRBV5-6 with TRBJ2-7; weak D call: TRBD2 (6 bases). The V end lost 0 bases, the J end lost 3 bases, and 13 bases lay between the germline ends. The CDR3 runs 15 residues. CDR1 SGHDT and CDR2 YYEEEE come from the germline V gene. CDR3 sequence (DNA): TGTGCCAGCAGCTTGGCAGTTGGAGGGATCTACGAGCAGTACTTC. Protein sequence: CASSLAVGGIYEQYF.

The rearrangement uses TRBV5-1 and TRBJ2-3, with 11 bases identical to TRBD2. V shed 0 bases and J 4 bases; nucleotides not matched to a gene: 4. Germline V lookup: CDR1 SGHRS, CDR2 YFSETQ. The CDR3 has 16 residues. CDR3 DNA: TGCGCCAGCAGCTTGGCACTAGCGGGAGTTCCAGATACGCAGTATTTT. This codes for CASSLALAGVPDTQYF.

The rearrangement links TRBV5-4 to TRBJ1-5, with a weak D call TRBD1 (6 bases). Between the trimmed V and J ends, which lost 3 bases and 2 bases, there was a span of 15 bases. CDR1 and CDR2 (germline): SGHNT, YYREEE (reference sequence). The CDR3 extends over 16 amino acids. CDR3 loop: CASSSGPPGGNQPQHF. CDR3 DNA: TGTGCCAGCAGCTCGGGTCCGCCAGGGGGCAATCAGCCCCAGCATTTT.

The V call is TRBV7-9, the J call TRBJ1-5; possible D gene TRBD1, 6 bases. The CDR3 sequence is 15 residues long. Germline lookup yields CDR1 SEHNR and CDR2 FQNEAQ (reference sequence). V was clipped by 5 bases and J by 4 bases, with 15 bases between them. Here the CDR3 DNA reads TGTGCCAGCAGCCATTTAGGGGGGACTAATCAGCCCCAGCATTTT. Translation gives CASSHLGGTNQPQHF.

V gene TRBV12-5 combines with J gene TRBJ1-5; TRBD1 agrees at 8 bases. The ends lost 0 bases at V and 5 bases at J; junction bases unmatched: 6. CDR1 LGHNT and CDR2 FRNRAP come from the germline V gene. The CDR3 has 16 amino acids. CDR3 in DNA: TGTGCTAGTGGTTTGGTAGACAGGGGTATGGATCAGCCCCAGCATTTT. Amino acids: CASGLVDRGMDQPQHF. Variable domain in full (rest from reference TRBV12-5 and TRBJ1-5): DARVTQTPRHKVTEMGQEVTMRCQPILGHNTVFWYRQTMMQGLELLAYFRNRAPLDDSGMPKDRFSAEMPDATLATLKIQPSEPRDSAVYFCASGLVDRGMDQPQHFGDGTRLSIL.

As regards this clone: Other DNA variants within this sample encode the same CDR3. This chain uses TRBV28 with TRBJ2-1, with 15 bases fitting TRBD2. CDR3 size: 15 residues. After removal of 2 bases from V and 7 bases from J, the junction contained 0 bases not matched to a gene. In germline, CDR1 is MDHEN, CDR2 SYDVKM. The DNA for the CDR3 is TGTGCCAGCAGTTTAGGACTAGCGGGAGGGAATGAGCAGTTCTTC. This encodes CASSLGLAGGNEQFF. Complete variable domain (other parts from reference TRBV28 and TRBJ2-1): DVKVTQSSRYLVKRTGEKVFLECVQDMDHENMFWYRQDPGLGLRLIYFSYDVKMKEKGDIPEGYSVSREKKERFSLILESASTNQTSMYLCASSLGLAGGNEQFFGPGTRLTVL.